This T cell receptor (beta chain) was obtained from a study of T-cell reconstitution after alpha-beta-depleted transplantation in children. A note on this clonotype: Its antigen is unidentified.

General study results and limits: T-cell counts and diversity at one year post-transplant came mainly from newly produced T cells. In patients about two months after transplant, alpha-beta T cells reportedly arose from several hundred expanded graft clones.

Using unique molecular identifiers, the investigators prepared the TCRbeta library. One entry per CDR3 protein results from TCRdb running MiXCR on the PCR reads. The sample holds about 76,000 distinct CDR3 sequences, approximately 14% seen once. This sequence was found in a male patient aged 2-10 years who had a stem cell transplant for acute lymphoblastic leukemia, so the T cells may come from the graft donor. The sequencing here drew on PBMCs, mostly from graft donor cells, taken 180 days after TCRalphabeta/CD19-depleted stem cell transplant.

CDR3 nucleotide sequence: TGCGCCAGCAGCCAAGCGGGCCGCTCTGGAAACACCATATATTTT. Protein product: CASSQAGRSGNTIYF. This chain uses TRBV4-3 with TRBJ1-3; D unresolved. The CDR3 sequence is 15 residues long. V lost 1 base and J 0 bases, leaving 7 bases between the germline ends. CDR1 is LGHNA and CDR2 is YSLEER in the germline V gene.